This T cell receptor (beta chain) was captured in a study of blood T cells in healthy people across ages. Per the germline V gene, CDR1 is DFQATT and CDR2 is SNEGSKA (reference sequence). CDR3 length: 14 amino acids. It was with a sample-barcoded 5' primer and a J-beta primer mix that a second PCR of roughly 7 to 12 cycles was run. TCRdb re-called the 5' RACE reads through MiXCR, storing one row per CDR3 protein. The table has about 780,000 distinct CDR3 sequences, 20% to 30% seen once. A further study also used this sample, focusing on T cells of mothers and their children. That study adds: In cDNA synthesis, all of the extracted RNA was used at roughly 1.6 ug per 15 ul.

The TCR was taken from a boy younger than 18 in good health. The chain has TRBV20-1 and TRBJ2-3, with 10 positions matching TRBD2. Material for sequencing was blood. For the CDR3, the DNA is TGCAGCGGACACTTAGCGGGGGGTCGGGATACGCAGTATTTT. It translates to CSGHLAGGRDTQYF.